This T cell receptor (beta chain) came from a study of CD4 T cell repertoires in COVID-19. For this clone: The target antigen is unknown.

Sequencing used immunoSEQ multiplex PCR; TCRdb keeps in-frame clones, though not all of them. The repertoire holds 1,300 to 1,500 clones, with about 16% as singletons. Recombinant SARS-CoV-2 spike or nucleoprotein, presented by autologous monocytes, stimulated the CFSE-labeled cells. These patients had recovered from COVID-19 ranging mild to severe. J was trimmed by 0 bases and V by 3 bases; bases with no gene match: 1. The CDR3 has 14 residues. Germline V CDR1 and CDR2: SGHRS, YFSETQ. Sequencing used central memory CD4+ T cells, cultured in vitro, obtained after recovery from COVID-19. This rearrangement joins TRBV5-1 to TRBJ2-5; TRBD1 aligns across 8 bases. The source is a human donor who had COVID-19. In DNA, the CDR3 is TGCGCCAGCAGCTGGACAGGGTACCAAGAGACCCAGTACTTC. Amino acids: CASSWTGYQETQYF.